Sequencing of this T cell receptor (beta chain) was carried out in a study of PD-1 blockade in classical Hodgkin lymphoma. Every patient had relapsed following autologous stem cell transplantation, and cohorts differed in brentuximab vedotin exposure. Trimming removed 6 bases from V and 4 bases from J, with 17 bases in between. CDR1 and CDR2 from the germline V gene are LGHNA and YNFKEQ. This CDR3 contains 15 residues. Measured with immunoSEQ multiplex PCR; TCRdb has only the in-frame clones, and not every one. This sample carries roughly 55,000 clones, over 70% of them seen once, and the ten largest clones take around 17%.

The clonotype comes from a human donor with classical Hodgkin lymphoma. The rearrangement uses TRBV4-2 and TRBJ2-3; D is perhaps TRBD2 (5 bases). Here the sequenced sample was peripheral blood mononuclear cells (PBMCs), taken at baseline. The CDR3 reads CASSRDTSGADTQYF. The CDR3, as DNA: TGTGCCAGCAGTCGAGACACCTCCGGGGCAGATACGCAGTATTTT.